The sequence of this T cell receptor (beta chain) was determined in a study of metastatic and nonmetastatic thyroid tumors. Study background: Both malignant and benign thyroid patients supplied peripheral blood and tumor or nodule tissue samples, across which the repertoires of these patients were then compared.

This CDR3 has 18 residues. Trimming cost V 3 bases and J 0 bases; bases outside gene matches: 9. Germline loops: CDR1 SGDLS, CDR2 YYNGEE. Original analysis: For papillary thyroid cancer, a distant-metastasis classifier was constructed from CDR3 differences observed across clinicopathological groups. TCRdb re-called the PCR reads via MiXCR. The authors' filters were not applied to this entry. The table shows more than 20,000 clones, with around 12% occurring only once. This clone was found many times. Its antigen is currently unknown. Findings and caveats of the study: In blood and tumor, TCR beta diversity was reportedly significantly higher in malignant thyroid tumors than in benign nodules.

Ahead of thyroid surgery, no patient had received treatment of any kind. The rearrangement links TRBV9 to TRBJ2-6; 7 nucleotides match TRBD1. The source material was blood. The receptor's source is a female donor with papillary thyroid cancer or a benign thyroid nodule (not recorded which). Some clones in this sample may be carry-over from other donors' samples. In nucleotides, the CDR3 is TGTGCCAGCAGCGGTGCCGGGACAGATCCCTCTGGGGCCAACGTCCTGACTTTC. Its protein product is CASSGAGTDPSGANVLTF.